This TCR beta chain was documented in a study of cytomegalovirus exposure and HLA in healthy donors. PCR amplification relied on 60 Vbeta primers (plus 13 Jbeta primers). Here immunoSEQ multiplex PCR was the method, and the copy in TCRdb shows in-frame clones only, minus some. This table holds roughly 170,000 clones, under 90% found once. This clone has only a few counts. Its antigen is as yet unknown. Findings of the study overall: Immune exposure was documented only through CMV serostatus. In a later analysis, specific HLA alleles were associated with about 18,000 TCR beta sequences at a 0.05 false discovery rate.

This receptor was obtained from a man aged 18 to 35 in good health and CMV-seronegative. Sequencing input: PBMCs.

The CDR3 bases are TGCAGCTCAGGGGAGGGCGAGCAGTACTTC. It is translated as CSSGEGEQYF. V gene TRBV29-1 combines with J gene TRBJ2-7; perhaps TRBD2 as D (7 bases). Trimming pared 8 bases from V and 6 bases from J, leaving 11 bases between. Germline V gene data show CDR1 as SQVTM and CDR2 as ANQGSEA. CDR3 length equals 10 residues.